This TCR beta chain originates from a study of PD-L1 blockade in urothelial cancer (dated by TCRdb to 2016 to 2017). Looking at the study overall: Every patient began therapy in 2014 and was given atezolizumab 1,200 mg intravenously every 3 weeks. About 85% of the roughly 30 patients were males with bladder-origin urothelial cancer, and about two thirds of the roughly 30 reported a prior smoking history. Patients had an ECOG performance status of 0 or 1 and had received between 0 and 3 prior chemotherapy regimens. Blood samples were analyzed 3 weeks after the start of treatment (second dose) and 6 weeks after the start of treatment. Blood samples yielded a median of roughly 150,000 T cells and more than 80,000 unique TCRs, with median clonality roughly 0.082. The study, an exploratory multi-omic analysis, examined somatic, immune and clinical correlates of response to PD-L1 blockade with atezolizumab in urothelial cancer. Pretreatment tumor samples, along with matched peripheral blood serially collected before and after atezolizumab treatment, were subjected to TCR sequencing. Progression-free survival longer than 6 months counted as durable clinical benefit, and TCR features were additionally tested against both progression-free and overall survival. In the same patients, whole exome sequencing and RNA sequencing of pretreatment tumors were performed in addition to TCR sequencing. Nine patients reached durable clinical benefit, while 20 patients did not. Pretreatment blood TCR-seq was available for around 29 patients, at least one posttreatment blood collection was obtained for about 24 patients, and tumor TCR-seq was available for about 24 patients. General findings and caveats noted by the study authors: Because the sample size was small (n ≈ 30) and many of the analyses were exploratory, the results are meant to be hypothesis-generating. A pretreatment peripheral blood TCR clonality below the median was linked to improved progression-free and overall survival. Among patients with durable benefit, tumor-associated TCR clones showed greater expansion in peripheral blood 3 weeks after treatment started (n = 22, p = 0.022).

The cohort comprised more than 25 patients with locally advanced or metastatic urothelial carcinoma treated at Memorial Sloan Kettering on a trial protocol. Peripheral blood mononuclear cells were collected pretreatment and during treatment, at between 1 and 8 total time points per patient. The Qiagen DNeasy Blood extraction kit was used to purify genomic DNA from total PBMCs and from tumor samples. PBMCs were collected pretreatment and during treatment, and were isolated and stored as previously described. About this clone itself: What this receptor recognizes is not known. Per-base quality was not reported, and no clone a single base away is much larger than it.

CDR1 and CDR2 are read off the germline V gene as SNHLY and FYNNEI. At the junction V is shortened by 3 bases and J by 10 bases, with 8 bases in between. There are 11 amino acids in the CDR3, from cysteine to phenylalanine inclusive. Left in the record is the CDR3 DNA by itself, 33 bases read in frame from the first base. Each PCR received spiked-in synthetic TCR analog templates so that absolute template abundance could be estimated from read counts. TCRbeta CDR3 regions were amplified from genomic DNA with bias-controlled V and J gene primers using the immunoSEQ assay. Rearranged TCRbeta segments were sequenced at approximately 20X coverage. Per the authors' processing: Sequencing errors were corrected by clustering, and CDR3s were annotated against IMGT so that V, D and J genes could be assigned. Downstream analyses used only productive TCRbeta rearrangements and left out out-of-frame or stop-codon sequences. To compute clonality, Shannon entropy was normalized by the log of the number of unique productive sequences and then subtracted from one. Clones differing between time points or between blood and tumor were identified using Fisher's exact test with Benjamini-Hochberg correction, with an adjusted p below 0.01 applied as the threshold. TCRdb retrieved this table from immuneACCESS and kept in-frame rearrangements only. Not all clones are present; in checked studies, unresolved V genes account for under half, and no reason is known for the remainder. V, J and clone size are taken as reported in that table, and D and trimming were inferred from the DNA itself. This sample holds 35,000 to 45,000 clones; 75% to 95% were observed only once. Together, the top ten hold around 8.3% of the sample.

This chain joins TRBV2 to TRBJ2-3; matching of 5 bases hints at TRBD1 as the D gene. The source of this sequence is a man in his 70s with urothelial cancer. Specimen: PBMCs, collected around atezolizumab (anti-PD-L1) treatment. The CDR3 protein sequence reads: CASSDQGSQYF. The DNA sequence is as follows: TGTGCCAGCAGTGACCAGGGCTCGCAGTATTTT. Reference TRBV2 and TRBJ2-3 genes cover what lies past the CDR3, so the full variable domain is EPEVTQTPSHQVTQMGQEVILRCVPISNHLYFYWYRQILGQKVEFLVSFYNNEISEKSEIFDDQFSVERPDGSNFTLKIRSTKLEDSAMYFCASSDQGSQYFGPGTRLTVL.